A single sample gave rise to the 10 T cell receptor beta chains below, sequenced in a study of T cell responses to AZD1222 COVID-19 vaccine. The repertoire was sequenced with immunoSEQ multiplex PCR; TCRdb's copy has only in-frame clones and lacks some. The top ten hold 6.2% of the sample, which has around 120,000 clones, roughly 84% seen once. Specimen: peripheral blood, collected on day 0 of AZD1222 vaccination. Receptor source: an adult in good health.

The chain joins TRBV4-3 to TRBJ1-6; D is ambiguous. Germline loops: CDR1 LGHNA, CDR2 YSLEER. The CDR3 contains 13 residues. The V end lost 4 bases, the J end lost 5 bases, and 6 bases lay between the germline ends. CDR3 protein: CASSPHNNSPLHF. DNA of the CDR3: TGCGCCAGCAGCCCCCACAATAATTCACCCCTCCACTTT.

The J gene is TRBJ2-7, the V gene TRBV14, with D hard to call. Looked up from germline, CDR1 is SGHDN and CDR2 is FVKESK. Trimming removed 1 base from V and 7 bases from J, with 8 bases in between. The CDR3 is 12 amino acids. The CDR3 here is CASSQARQEQYF. The DNA of the CDR3 is TGTGCCAGCAGCCAAGCCCGCCAGGAGCAGTACTTC. Together with reference TRBV14 and TRBJ2-7, the CDR3 gives the full variable domain: EAGVTQFPSHSVIEKGQTVTLRCDPISGHDNLYWYRRVMGKEIKFLLHFVKESKQDESGMPNNRFLAERTGGTYSTLKVQPAELEDSGVYFCASSQARQEQYFGPGTRLTVT.

This sequence joins TRBV5-4 and TRBJ1-2; D uncertain. Germline V gives CDR1 SGHNT, CDR2 YYREEE (reference sequence). CDR3 length: 11 amino acids. The ends were cut back, 0 bases at V and 5 bases at J, with 2 bases in the middle. CDR3 sequence reads: CASSLGYGYTF. Here the CDR3 DNA reads TGTGCCAGCAGCTTGGGGTATGGCTACACCTTC.

V and J are TRBV6-5 and TRBJ2-7; 10 bases are a match to TRBD1. The CDR3 length is 14 residues. Losses at the gene ends were 5 bases for V and 9 bases for J; bases not matched to a gene: 10. Per the germline V gene, CDR1 is MNHEY and CDR2 is SVGAGI. Here the CDR3 DNA reads TGTGCCAGCAGTAGGATGGGACAGGGGTCTCTGCAGTACTTC. It codes for CASSRMGQGSLQYF.

V and J are TRBV4-1 and TRBJ2-5; D ambiguous. The germline V and J ends were trimmed by 0 bases and 5 bases, with 13 bases remaining between them. This CDR3 is built from 15 residues. Germline CDR1 reads MGHRA; CDR2 reads YSYEKL. In DNA, the CDR3 is TGCGCCAGCAGCCAAGAGGGAATAGTCGGGGAGACCCAGTACTTC. This codes for CASSQEGIVGETQYF.

The chain carries TRBV4-3 and TRBJ1-2; unclear D gene. CDR3 length: 16 residues. Germline loops: CDR1 LGHNA, CDR2 YSLEER. The germline V and J ends were trimmed by 1 base and 0 bases, with 12 bases remaining between them. CDR3 DNA sequence: TGCGCCAGCAGCCAAGGCGCCGGAACAGCTAACTATGGCTACACCTTC. The encoded protein is CASSQGAGTANYGYTF.

V and J are TRBV3-1 (or the pseudogene TRBV3-2) and TRBJ2-3, with D possibly matching TRBD2 (6 bases). Germline V gene sequence: CDR1 LGHDT, CDR2 YNNKEL (reference sequence). This CDR3 has 15 residues. The V end lost 5 bases, the J end lost 0 bases, and 12 bases lay between the germline ends. Here the CDR3 DNA reads TGTGCCAGCAGCGTGACGGGAGCTAGCACAGATACGCAGTATTTT. This gives the protein CASSVTGASTDTQYF.

This chain joins TRBV27 and TRBJ2-7; D ambiguous. V gave up 7 bases and J gave up 0 bases, with 16 bases separating them. CDR1 and CDR2 (germline): MNHEY, SMNVEV (reference sequence). CDR3 length equals 15 residues. CDR3 loop: CASTGLGKSSYEQYF. Written as DNA, the CDR3 is TGTGCCAGCACCGGCCTTGGCAAAAGCTCCTACGAGCAGTACTTC.

J is TRBJ2-2 and V is TRBV5-4; 12 bases fit TRBD2. This CDR3 has 17 residues. Looked up from germline, CDR1 is SGHNT and CDR2 is YYREEE (reference sequence). V lost 4 bases, J lost 0 bases, and 4 bases stayed unmatched. CDR3 in DNA: TGTGCCAGCAGCCCGACTAGCGGGGGCGCGAACACCGGGGAGCTGTTTTTT. Translated, it gives CASSPTSGGANTGELFF.

The V gene is TRBV19, the J gene TRBJ2-3; D gene ambiguous. CDR1 and CDR2 (germline): LNHDA, SQIVND (reference sequence). The CDR3 length is 16 residues. Trimming cost V 6 bases and J 2 bases, with 18 bases left between them. CDR3 nucleotide sequence: TGTGCCAGTAGCAGTGGGTGGTTGCGTGACACAGATACGCAGTATTTT. This sequence encodes CASSSGWLRDTDTQYF.